The clone carrying this T cell receptor (beta chain) has a handful of counts. What it binds is not known. Trimming removed 2 bases at V and 7 bases at J, with 17 bases between. CDR1 MNHEY and CDR2 SMNVEV come from the germline V gene (reference sequence). This CDR3 spans 15 amino acids. The data originate from a study of early stage breast cancer tumors. Study-wide background: Most invasive tumors, about 80% of the 16, were ER+/PR+/HER2-.

The study, taken as a whole, reports: Tumors had roughly 2.4-fold higher T cell density and higher clonality than adjacent normal breast tissue. Comparing each tissue with blood distinguished tumor from normal in 14 of 16 patients. Unsorted bulk genomic DNA sequencing lacked pairing and functional marker data.

Clones were sequenced by immunoSEQ multiplex PCR, and TCRdb holds only the in-frame ones, with some missing. The profile shows about 30,000 clones, approximately 70% of them singletons. This TCR was recovered from a person aged 30-39 years with breast cancer. The source material was breast tumor tissue. The V call is TRBV27, the J call TRBJ1-2; D remains ambiguous. The DNA of the CDR3 is TGTGCCAGCAGTTTAGTGGCAGGCAGTTTAGGTGGCTACACCTTC. Protein: CASSLVAGSLGGYTF.